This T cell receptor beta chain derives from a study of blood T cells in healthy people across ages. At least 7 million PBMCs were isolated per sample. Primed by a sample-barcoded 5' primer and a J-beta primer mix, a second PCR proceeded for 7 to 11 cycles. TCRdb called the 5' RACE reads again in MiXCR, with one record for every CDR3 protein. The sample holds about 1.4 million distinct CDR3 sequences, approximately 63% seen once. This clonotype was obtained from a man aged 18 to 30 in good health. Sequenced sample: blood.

DNA for the CDR3: TGTGCCAGCAGCCAAGCCAGGACTAGTCGTTCCACAGATACGCAGTATTTT. This gives the protein CASSQARTSRSTDTQYF. The chain couples TRBV14 to TRBJ2-3, with 7 positions matching TRBD2. J lost 2 bases, V lost 1 base, and 9 bases had no gene match. This CDR3 is built from 17 residues. Germline loops: CDR1 SGHDN, CDR2 FVKESK.